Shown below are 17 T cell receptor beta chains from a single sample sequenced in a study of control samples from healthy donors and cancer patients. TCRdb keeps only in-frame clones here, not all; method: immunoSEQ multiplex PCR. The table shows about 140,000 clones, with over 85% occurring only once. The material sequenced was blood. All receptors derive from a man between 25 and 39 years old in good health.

Written as DNA, the CDR3 is TGTGCCAGCAGCTTTAATGCAGTTTGGGCTGAAGAAAAACTGTTTTTT. This encodes CASSFNAVWAEEKLFF. The chain recombines TRBV5-5 with TRBJ1-4; D remains ambiguous. Between the trimmed V and J ends, which lost 2 bases and 8 bases, there was a span of 19 bases. The germline V gene encodes CDR1 SGHKS and CDR2 YYEKEE (reference sequence). The CDR3 consists of 16 residues.

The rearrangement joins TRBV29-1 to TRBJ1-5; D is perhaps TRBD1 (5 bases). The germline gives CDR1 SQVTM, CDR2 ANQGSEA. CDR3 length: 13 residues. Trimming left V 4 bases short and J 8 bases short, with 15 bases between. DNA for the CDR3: TGCAGCGTTGGGATGAATACGGGGGAGCCCCAGCATTTT. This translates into CSVGMNTGEPQHF.

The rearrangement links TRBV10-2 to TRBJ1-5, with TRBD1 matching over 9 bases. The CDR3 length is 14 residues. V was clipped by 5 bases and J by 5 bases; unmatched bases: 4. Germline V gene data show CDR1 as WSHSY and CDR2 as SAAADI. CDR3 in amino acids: CASSSGTGYQPQHF. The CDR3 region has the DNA TGCGCCAGCAGTTCCGGGACAGGGTATCAGCCCCAGCATTTT.

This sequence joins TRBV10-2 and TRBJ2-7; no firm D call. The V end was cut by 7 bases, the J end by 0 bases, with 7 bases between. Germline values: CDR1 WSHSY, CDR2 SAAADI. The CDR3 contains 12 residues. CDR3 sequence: CASKKDSYEQYF. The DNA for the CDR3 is TGCGCCAGCAAGAAGGACTCCTACGAGCAGTACTTC.

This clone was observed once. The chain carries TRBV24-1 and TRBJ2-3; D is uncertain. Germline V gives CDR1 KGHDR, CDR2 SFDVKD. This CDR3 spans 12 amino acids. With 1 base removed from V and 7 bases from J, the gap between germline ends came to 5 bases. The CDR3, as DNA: TGTGCCACCAGTGATTTAGCTAATACGCAGTATTTT. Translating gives CATSDLANTQYF.

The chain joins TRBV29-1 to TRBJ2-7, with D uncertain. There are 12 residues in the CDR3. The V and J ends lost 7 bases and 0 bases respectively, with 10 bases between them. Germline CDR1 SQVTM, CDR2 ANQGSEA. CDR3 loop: CSAKRSSYEQYF. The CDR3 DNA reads TGCAGCGCAAAACGGAGCTCCTACGAGCAGTACTTC.

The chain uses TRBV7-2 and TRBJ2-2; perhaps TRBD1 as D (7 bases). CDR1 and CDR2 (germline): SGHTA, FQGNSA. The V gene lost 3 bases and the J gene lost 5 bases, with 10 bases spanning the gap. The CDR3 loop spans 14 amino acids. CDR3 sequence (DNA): TGTGCCAGCAGCTTCCAGGGGGGAACCGGGGAGCTGTTTTTT. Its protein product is CASSFQGGTGELFF. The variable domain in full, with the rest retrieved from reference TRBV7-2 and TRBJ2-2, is GAGVSQSPSNKVTEKGKDVELRCDPISGHTALYWYRQSLGQGLEFLIYFQGNSAPDKSGLPSDRFSAERTGGSVSTLTIQRTQQEDSAVYLCASSFQGGTGELFFGEGSRLTVL.

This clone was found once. The CDR3 reads CASSRKPYDRGGSNQPQHF. DNA for the CDR3: TGTGCCAGCAGTCGAAAACCTTACGACAGGGGCGGCAGCAATCAGCCCCAGCATTTT. The chain couples TRBV6-6 to TRBJ1-5, with TRBD1 identical over 8 bases. The CDR3 loop spans 19 amino acids. V lost 5 bases and J lost 1; bases outside the gene matches: 16. Germline lookup yields CDR1 MNHNY and CDR2 SVGAGI (reference sequence).

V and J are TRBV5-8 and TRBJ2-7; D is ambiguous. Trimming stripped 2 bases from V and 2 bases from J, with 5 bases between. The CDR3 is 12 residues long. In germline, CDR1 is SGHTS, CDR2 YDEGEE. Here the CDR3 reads CASSLTAYEQYF. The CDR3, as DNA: TGTGCCAGCAGCTTAACCGCCTACGAGCAGTACTTC.

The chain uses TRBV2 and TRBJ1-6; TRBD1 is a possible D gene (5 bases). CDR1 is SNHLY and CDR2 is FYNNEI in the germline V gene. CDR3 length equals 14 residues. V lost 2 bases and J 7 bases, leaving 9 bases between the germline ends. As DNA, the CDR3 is TGTGCCAGCAGTGAAACGGGGACCAATTCACCCCTCCACTTT. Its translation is CASSETGTNSPLHF. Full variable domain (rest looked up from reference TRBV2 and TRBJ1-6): EPEVTQTPSHQVTQMGQEVILRCVPISNHLYFYWYRQILGQKVEFLVSFYNNEISEKSEIFDDQFSVERPDGSNFTLKIRSTKLEDSAMYFCASSETGTNSPLHFGNGTRLTVT.

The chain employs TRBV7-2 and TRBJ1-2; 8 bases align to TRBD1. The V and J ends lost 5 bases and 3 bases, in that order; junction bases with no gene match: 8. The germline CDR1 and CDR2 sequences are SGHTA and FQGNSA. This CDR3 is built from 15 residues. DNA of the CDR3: TGTGCCAGCAGCCCCCCTTCGGACAGGGACTATGGCTACACCTTC. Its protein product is CASSPPSDRDYGYTF.

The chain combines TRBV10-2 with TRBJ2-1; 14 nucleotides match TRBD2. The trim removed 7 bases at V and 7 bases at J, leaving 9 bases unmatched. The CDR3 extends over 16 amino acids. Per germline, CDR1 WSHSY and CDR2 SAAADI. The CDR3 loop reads CASTQTSGRAQNEQFF. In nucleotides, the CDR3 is TGCGCCAGCACTCAGACTAGCGGGAGGGCCCAAAATGAGCAGTTCTTC.

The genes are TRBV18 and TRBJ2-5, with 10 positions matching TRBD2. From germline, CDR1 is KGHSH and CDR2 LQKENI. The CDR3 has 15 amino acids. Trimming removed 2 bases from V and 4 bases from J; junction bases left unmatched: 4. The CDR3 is CASSPGTSVLETQYF. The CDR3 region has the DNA TGTGCCAGCTCACCAGGGACTAGCGTGCTAGAGACCCAGTACTTC.

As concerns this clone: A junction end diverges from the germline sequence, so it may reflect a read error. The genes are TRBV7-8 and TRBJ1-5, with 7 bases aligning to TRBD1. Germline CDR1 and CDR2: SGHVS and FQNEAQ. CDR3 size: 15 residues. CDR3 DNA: TGTGCCAGCAGCATCCGGGACAGCAGCATTCAGCCCCAGCATTTT. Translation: CASSIRDSSIQPQHF.

Here the CDR3 reads CAISLSGDEQYF. CDR3 nucleotides: TGTGCCATCAGCCTGTCAGGGGACGAGCAGTACTTC. The chain carries TRBV10-3 and TRBJ2-7; TRBD1 is a possible D gene (6 bases). The CDR3 loop spans 12 amino acids. The germline V gene has CDR1 ENHRY and CDR2 SYGVKD. The V and J ends lost 6 bases and 5 bases respectively, with 11 bases between them.

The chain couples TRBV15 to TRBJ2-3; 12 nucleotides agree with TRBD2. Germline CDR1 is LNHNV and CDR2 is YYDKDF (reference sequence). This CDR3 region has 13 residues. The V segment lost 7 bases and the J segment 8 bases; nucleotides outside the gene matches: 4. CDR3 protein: CATTSGRAGTQYF. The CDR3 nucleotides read TGTGCCACCACTAGCGGGAGGGCCGGTACGCAGTATTTT.

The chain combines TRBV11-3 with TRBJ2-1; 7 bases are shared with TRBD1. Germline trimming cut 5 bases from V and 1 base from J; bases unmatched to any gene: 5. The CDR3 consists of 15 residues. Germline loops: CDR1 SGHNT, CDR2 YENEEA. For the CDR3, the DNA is TGTGCCAGCAGCCAGTCACAGGGGTCCTACAATGAGCAGTTCTTC. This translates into CASSQSQGSYNEQFF.